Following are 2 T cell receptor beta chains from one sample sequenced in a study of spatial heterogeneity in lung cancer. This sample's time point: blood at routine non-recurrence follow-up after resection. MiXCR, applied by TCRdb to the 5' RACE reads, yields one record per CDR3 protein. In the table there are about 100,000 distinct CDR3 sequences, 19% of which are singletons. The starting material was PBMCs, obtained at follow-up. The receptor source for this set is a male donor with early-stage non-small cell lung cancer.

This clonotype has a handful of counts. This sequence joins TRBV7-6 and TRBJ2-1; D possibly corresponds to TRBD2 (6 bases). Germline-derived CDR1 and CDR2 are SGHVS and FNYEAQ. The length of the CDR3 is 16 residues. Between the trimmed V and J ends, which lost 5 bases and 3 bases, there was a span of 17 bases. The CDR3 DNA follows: TGTGCCAGCAGCCCACCCGGGACTTCTCTCTACAATGAGCAGTTCTTC. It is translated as CASSPPGTSLYNEQFF.

The CDR3, as DNA: TGCAGTGCTAGAGAACACTCGAGGCAGGACAAGGCAAGGAGCTCCTATAATTCACCCCTCCACTTT. This encodes CSAREHSRQDKARSSYNSPLHF. The chain is built from TRBV20-1 and TRBJ1-6; D perhaps matches TRBD1 (5 bases). Germline loops: CDR1 DFQATT, CDR2 SNEGSKA (reference sequence). CDR3 length equals 22 residues. Trimming shortened V by 0 bases and J by 0 bases, and 27 bases separated the two germline ends.